The 15 T cell receptor beta chains below all came from one sample that was sequenced in a study of Graves' ophthalmopathy and Graves' hyperthyroidism. RNA transcripts provided the template for amplifying TCR beta CDR3 regions. First-round RT-PCR used HTBI primers; second-round multiplex PCR followed. Via MiXCR, TCRdb re-called the multiplex PCR reads, giving one row per CDR3 protein. This sample yields hundreds of thousands of distinct CDR3 sequences, of which under 25% are seen a single time; around 3% belongs to the top ten. The sample taken for sequencing was peripheral blood. Every receptor here comes from a woman aged 18-29 years with stable Graves' hyperthyroidism.

This clonotype was seen repeatedly, ten times or more. The gene calls are TRBV6-2 or TRBV6-3 and TRBJ1-5; the D is unclear. CDR3 length: 13 residues. Trimming took 5 bases from V and 7 from J, leaving 12 bases between them. CDR1 is MNHEY, CDR2 SVGEGT, per germline. The CDR3 nucleotides are TGTGCCAGCAGTCGGGCCCGGGGACAGCCCCAGCATTTT. This gives the protein CASSRARGQPQHF.

This clonotype has only a few counts. A much more abundant neighbour one base away suggests this may be a read error. This sequence joins TRBV28 and TRBJ2-2; the D gene is possibly TRBD1 (6 bases). The CDR3 consists of 14 residues. The V gene lost 6 bases and the J gene lost 4 bases, with 12 bases spanning the gap. CDR1 and CDR2 from the germline V gene are MDHEN and SYDVKM. CDR3 loop: CASSPGTTTGELFF. The CDR3 bases are TGTGCCAGCAGCCCCGGGACAACCACCGGGGAGCTGTTTTTT.

This clonotype appeared many times. This chain links TRBV25-1 with TRBJ1-2, with 12 bases that match TRBD1. With 1 base clipped from V and 8 bases from J, the junction kept 5 bases outside the gene matches. Germline V lookup: CDR1 MGHDK, CDR2 SYGVNS. The CDR3 is made up of 15 amino acids. The CDR3 loop is CASSEWGQGAWGYTF. In nucleotides, the CDR3 is TGTGCCAGCAGTGAATGGGGACAGGGGGCTTGGGGCTACACCTTC.

Many counts were recorded for this clonotype. The J gene is TRBJ2-3, the V gene TRBV7-2, with 7 bases aligning to TRBD2. CDR3 size: 13 residues. V gave up 1 base and J gave up 11 bases; unmatched junction bases: 6. Per germline, CDR1 SGHTA and CDR2 FQGNSA. The CDR3 region has the DNA TGTGCCAGCAGCTTAGTTGAGGCGGGGGAGCAGTATTTT. It encodes CASSLVEAGEQYF.

This clonotype was seen many times. J is TRBJ2-4 and V is TRBV20-1; 10 nucleotides match TRBD2. V gave up 5 bases and J gave up 8 bases; unmatched junction bases: 6. Germline CDR1 reads DFQATT; CDR2 reads SNEGSKA (reference sequence). This CDR3 spans 13 amino acids. CDR3 bases: TGCAGTGCTCAACTAGCGGGAAGGGACATTCAGTACTTC. Translating gives CSAQLAGRDIQYF.

The V gene is TRBV5-1, the J gene TRBJ1-1; TRBD1 might be the D (6 bases). Trimming left V 2 bases short and J 1 base short, with 12 bases between. The germline V gene has CDR1 SGHRS and CDR2 YFSETQ. CDR3 length: 15 residues. The CDR3 is CASSLAGAGNTEAFF. The DNA for the CDR3 is TGCGCCAGCAGCTTAGCAGGGGCAGGGAACACTGAAGCTTTCTTT.

With respect to this clonotype: A much more abundant neighbour one base away suggests this may be a read error. As the CDR3 is not closed by the conserved phenylalanine or tryptophan, this likely results from a read error. The V gene is TRBV30, the J gene TRBJ1-1, with D perhaps matching TRBD1 (6 bases). Trimming removed 0 bases at V and 3 bases at J, with 17 bases between. CDR3 length: 16 amino acids. The germline V gene encodes CDR1 GTSNPN and CDR2 SVGIG (reference sequence). The CDR3 region is CAWSVRIRGGDTEAFS. The CDR3 DNA reads TGTGCCTGGAGTGTACGGATCAGGGGTGGTGACACTGAAGCTTTCTCT.

The table lists this clonotype with many counts. The chain recombines TRBV6-5 with TRBJ2-5; D is ambiguous. V gave up 6 bases and J gave up 3 bases, with 14 bases separating them. CDR3 length: 14 residues. From germline, CDR1 is MNHEY and CDR2 SVGAGI. This chain's CDR3 is CASRYNWAEETQYF. CDR3 nucleotide sequence: TGTGCCAGCAGGTACAATTGGGCAGAAGAGACCCAGTACTTC.

This clonotype has at least ten counts. J is TRBJ2-5 and V is TRBV4-1; TRBD2 matches at 10 bases. The CDR3 has 17 amino acids. In germline, CDR1 is MGHRA, CDR2 YSYEKL. Trimming at V came to 0 bases and at J to 4 bases, leaving 8 bases not matched to a gene. This chain's CDR3 is CASSQERGLAGVETQYF. The CDR3 nucleotides are TGCGCCAGCAGCCAAGAGCGGGGGCTAGCGGGAGTAGAGACCCAGTACTTC.

This clonotype was seen many times. This rearrangement joins TRBV7-2 to TRBJ2-5; D may correspond to TRBD1 or TRBD2 (5 bases each). V was cut by 1 base and J by 5 bases, with 14 bases left in between. The CDR3 length is 15 residues. The V gene's germline CDR1 is SGHTA and CDR2 FQGNSA. CDR3 bases: TGTGCCAGCAGCTTAGATGGGACGGTTGGGGAGACCCAGTACTTC. This codes for CASSLDGTVGETQYF.

This clonotype was observed many times. V is TRBV6-2 or TRBV6-3 and J is TRBJ2-7, with TRBD2 identical over 10 bases. The V segment lost 2 bases and the J segment 3 bases; nucleotides outside the gene matches: 7. This CDR3 spans 16 amino acids. Germline CDR1 reads MNHEY; CDR2 reads SVGEGT. CDR3 coding DNA: TGTGCCAGCAGTTACCCCGAACTAGCGGGACACTACGAGCAGTACTTC. It encodes CASSYPELAGHYEQYF.

This clonotype came up many times. V is TRBV7-9 and J is TRBJ1-1; no firm D call. Deletions cut 0 bases from V and 8 bases from J, with 13 bases between. Germline-derived CDR1 and CDR2 are SEHNR and FQNEAQ (reference sequence). The CDR3 contains 14 residues. The CDR3 bases are TGTGCCAGCAGCTTAGCGCCACCCAGGTCGGAAGCTTTCTTT. It translates to CASSLAPPRSEAFF.

This clonotype came up many times. The chain is built from TRBV9 and TRBJ1-2, with D unresolved. Germline V gene lookup returns CDR1 SGDLS and CDR2 YYNGEE. The V and J ends lost 0 bases and 2 bases respectively, with 8 bases between them. The CDR3 is 14 residues long. The CDR3 DNA reads TGTGCCAGCAGCGTAGAATCTAGGAACTATGGCTACACCTTC. Protein sequence: CASSVESRNYGYTF.

The chain has TRBV7-3 and TRBJ1-2, with D possibly matching TRBD1 (6 bases). The germline V and J ends were trimmed by 1 base and 6 bases, with 9 bases remaining between them. The CDR3 spans 13 residues. CDR1 and CDR2 (germline): SGHTA, FQGTGA. As DNA, the CDR3 is TGTGCCAGCAGCTTAATAGGGGACAATGGCTACACCTTC. Its translation: CASSLIGDNGYTF.

This clonotype was observed at least ten times. J is TRBJ2-6 and V is TRBV25-1, with TRBD1 as a possible D gene (5 bases). The V end lost 3 bases, the J end lost 4 bases, and 10 bases lay between the germline ends. From germline, CDR1 is MGHDK and CDR2 SYGVNS. This CDR3 spans 15 amino acids. The CDR3 nucleotides are TGTGCCAGCAGTGACGACAGCCAAGGGGCCAACGTCCTGACTTTC. Protein product: CASSDDSQGANVLTF.